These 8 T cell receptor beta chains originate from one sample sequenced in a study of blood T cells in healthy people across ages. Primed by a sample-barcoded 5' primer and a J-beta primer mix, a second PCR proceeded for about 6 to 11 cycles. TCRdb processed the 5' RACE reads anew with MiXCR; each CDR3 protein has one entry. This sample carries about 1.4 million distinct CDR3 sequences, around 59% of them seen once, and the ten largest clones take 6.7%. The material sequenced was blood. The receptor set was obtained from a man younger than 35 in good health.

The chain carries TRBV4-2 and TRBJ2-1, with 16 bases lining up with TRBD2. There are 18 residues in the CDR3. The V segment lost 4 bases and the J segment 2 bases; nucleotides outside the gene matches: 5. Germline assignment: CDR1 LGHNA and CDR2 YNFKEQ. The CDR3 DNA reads TGTGCCAGCAGCCTGGGGACTAGCGGGAGGGGACCCTACAATGAGCAGTTCTTC. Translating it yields CASSLGTSGRGPYNEQFF.

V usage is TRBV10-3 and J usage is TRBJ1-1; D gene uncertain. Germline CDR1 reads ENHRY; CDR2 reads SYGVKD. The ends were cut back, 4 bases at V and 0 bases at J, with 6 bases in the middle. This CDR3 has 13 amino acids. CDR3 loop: CAISGLLNTEAFF. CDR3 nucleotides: TGTGCCATCAGTGGTCTCTTGAACACTGAAGCTTTCTTT.

CDR3 residues: CASSFVEGAGHIQYF. DNA of the CDR3: TGTGCCAGCAGTTTTGTCGAGGGGGCAGGTCACATTCAGTACTTC. The chain carries TRBV12-3 or TRBV12-4 and TRBJ2-4, with 7 bases lining up with TRBD1. With 3 bases clipped from V and 8 bases from J, the junction kept 10 bases outside the gene matches. This CDR3 comprises 15 residues.

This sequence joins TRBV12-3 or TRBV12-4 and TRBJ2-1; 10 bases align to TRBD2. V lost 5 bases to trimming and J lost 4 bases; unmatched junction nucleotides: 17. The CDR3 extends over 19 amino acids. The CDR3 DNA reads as TGTGCCAGCAGTCCACCGGGACTAGCGAGGCGGGTGGGTTACAATGAGCAGTTCTTC. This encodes CASSPPGLARRVGYNEQFF.

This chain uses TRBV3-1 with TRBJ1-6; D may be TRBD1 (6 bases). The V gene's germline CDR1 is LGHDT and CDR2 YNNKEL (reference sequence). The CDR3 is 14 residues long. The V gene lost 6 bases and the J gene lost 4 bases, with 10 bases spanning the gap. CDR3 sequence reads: CASSYTGYNSPLHF. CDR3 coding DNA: TGTGCCAGCAGTTATACAGGGTATAATTCACCCCTCCACTTT.

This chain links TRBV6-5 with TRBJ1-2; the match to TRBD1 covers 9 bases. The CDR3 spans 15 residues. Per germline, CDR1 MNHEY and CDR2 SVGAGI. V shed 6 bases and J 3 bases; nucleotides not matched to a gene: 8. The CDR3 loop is CASSLGTGGDYGYTF. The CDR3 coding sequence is TGTGCCAGCAGCCTCGGCACAGGGGGCGACTATGGCTACACCTTC.

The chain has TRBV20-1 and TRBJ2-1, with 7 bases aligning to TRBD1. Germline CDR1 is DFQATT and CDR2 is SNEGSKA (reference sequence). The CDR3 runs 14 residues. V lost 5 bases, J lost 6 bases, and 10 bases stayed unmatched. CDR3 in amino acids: CSAPRDRGPNEQFF. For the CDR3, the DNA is TGCAGTGCTCCCCGGGACAGAGGTCCCAATGAGCAGTTCTTC.

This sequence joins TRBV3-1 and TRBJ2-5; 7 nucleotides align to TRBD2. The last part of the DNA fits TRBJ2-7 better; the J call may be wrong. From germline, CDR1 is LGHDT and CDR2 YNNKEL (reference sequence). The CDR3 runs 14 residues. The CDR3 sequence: CASSPRGVWGEQYF. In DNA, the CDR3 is TGTGCCAGCAGCCCCCGGGGGGTTTGGGGCGAGCAGTACTTC.